Presented here are 3 T cell receptor beta chains from one specimen sequenced in a study of blood T cell repertoires in COVID-19. The data were produced by immunoSEQ multiplex PCR, yet TCRdb's version contains in-frame clones alone and is incomplete. In the table there are fewer than 700,000 clones, approximately 88% of which are singletons. The specimen sequenced was peripheral blood. These receptors were obtained from a woman in her fifties or sixties with COVID-19, enrolled during active disease.

CDR3 DNA: TGTGCCAGCAGTCTCGACGCTAGCTACGAGCAGTACTTC. Amino acid sequence: CASSLDASYEQYF. The genes are TRBV27 and TRBJ2-7, with D hard to call. Germline V CDR1 and CDR2: MNHEY, SMNVEV (reference sequence). The CDR3 is made up of 13 amino acids. V lost 5 bases to trimming and J lost 3 bases, with 11 bases between them.

J is TRBJ2-7 and V is TRBV28; D remains unclear. This CDR3 region has 11 residues. The germline gives CDR1 MDHEN, CDR2 SYDVKM. V lost 2 bases to trimming and J lost 7 bases, with 6 bases between them. The CDR3 DNA reads as TGTGCCAGCAGTTTAGTCGGGGAGCAGTACTTC. Residues: CASSLVGEQYF.

The chain recombines TRBV6-6 with TRBJ1-4; TRBD1 is a possible D gene (5 bases). Looked up from germline, CDR1 is MNHNY and CDR2 is SVGAGI (reference sequence). The CDR3 is made up of 16 amino acids. Trimming left V 6 bases short and J 8 bases short, with 22 bases between. The chain's CDR3 is CASSQPTGLKREKLFF. The CDR3 region has the DNA TGTGCCAGCAGCCAACCCACAGGTCTCAAGAGGGAAAAACTGTTTTTT.